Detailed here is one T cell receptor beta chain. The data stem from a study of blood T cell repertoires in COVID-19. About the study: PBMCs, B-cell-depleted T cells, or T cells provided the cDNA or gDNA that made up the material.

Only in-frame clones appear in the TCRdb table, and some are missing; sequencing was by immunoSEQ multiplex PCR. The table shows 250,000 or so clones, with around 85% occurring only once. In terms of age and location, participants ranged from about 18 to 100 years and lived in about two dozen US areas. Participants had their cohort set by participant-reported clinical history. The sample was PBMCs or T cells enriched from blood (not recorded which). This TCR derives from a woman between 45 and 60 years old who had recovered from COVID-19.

The CDR3 DNA sequence: TGTGCCAGCAGCCAGCGGACTAGCGGGAGTGGGACCCAGTACTTC. Encoded protein: CASSQRTSGSGTQYF. This chain uses TRBV14 with TRBJ2-5; 13 nucleotides align to TRBD2. Per germline, CDR1 SGHDN and CDR2 FVKESK. CDR3 length: 15 residues. J lost 7 bases, V lost 3 bases, and 5 bases had no gene match. The full variable domain, in which reference TRBV14 and TRBJ2-5 provide the parts outside the CDR3, is EAGVTQFPSHSVIEKGQTVTLRCDPISGHDNLYWYRRVMGKEIKFLLHFVKESKQDESGMPNNRFLAERTGGTYSTLKVQPAELEDSGVYFCASSQRTSGSGTQYFGPGTRLLVL.